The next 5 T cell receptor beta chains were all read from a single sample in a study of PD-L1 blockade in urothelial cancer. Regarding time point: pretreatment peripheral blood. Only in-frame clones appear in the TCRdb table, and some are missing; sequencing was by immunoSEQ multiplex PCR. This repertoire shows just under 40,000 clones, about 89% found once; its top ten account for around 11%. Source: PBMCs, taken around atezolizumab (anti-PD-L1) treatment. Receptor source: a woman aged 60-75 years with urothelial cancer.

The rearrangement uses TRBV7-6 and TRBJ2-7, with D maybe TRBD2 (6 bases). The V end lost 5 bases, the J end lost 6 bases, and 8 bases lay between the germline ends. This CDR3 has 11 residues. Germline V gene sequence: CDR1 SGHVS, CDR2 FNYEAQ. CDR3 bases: TGTGCCAGCAGCCAGGGAGGCGAGCAGTACTTC. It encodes CASSQGGEQYF.

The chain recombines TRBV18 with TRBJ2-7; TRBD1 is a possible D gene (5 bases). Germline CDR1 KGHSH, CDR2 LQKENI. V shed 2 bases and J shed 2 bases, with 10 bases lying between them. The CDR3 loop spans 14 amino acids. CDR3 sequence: CASSPYRSTYEQYF. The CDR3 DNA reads TGTGCCAGCTCACCATACAGGTCCACCTACGAGCAGTACTTC.

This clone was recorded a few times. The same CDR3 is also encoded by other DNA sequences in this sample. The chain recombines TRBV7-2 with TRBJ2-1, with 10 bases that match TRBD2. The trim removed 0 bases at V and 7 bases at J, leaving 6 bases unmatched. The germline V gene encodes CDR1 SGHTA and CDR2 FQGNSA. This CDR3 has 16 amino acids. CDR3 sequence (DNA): TGTGCCAGCAGCTTAGCAAGCGGGAGGGCCGGGAATGAGCAGTTCTTC. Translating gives CASSLASGRAGNEQFF.

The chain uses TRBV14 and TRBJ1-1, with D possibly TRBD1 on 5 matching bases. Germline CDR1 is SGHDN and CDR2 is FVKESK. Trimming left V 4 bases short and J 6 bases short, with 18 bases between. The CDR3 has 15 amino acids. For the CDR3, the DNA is TGTGCCAGCAGCCCGCGGGGGAGTCCGGGCGCTGAAGCTTTCTTT. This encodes CASSPRGSPGAEAFF.

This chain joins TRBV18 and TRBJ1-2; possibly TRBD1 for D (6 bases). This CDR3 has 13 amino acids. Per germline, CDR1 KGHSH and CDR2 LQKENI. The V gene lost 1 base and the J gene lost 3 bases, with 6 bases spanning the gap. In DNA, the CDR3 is TGTGCCAGCTCACCACAGGGGGACTATGGCTACACCTTC. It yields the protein CASSPQGDYGYTF.